The 26 T cell receptor beta chains below were found in one sample sequenced in a study of T cell clonality in common variable immunodeficiency (dated by TCRdb to the mid-2010s). Libraries were made using the immunoSEQ multiplex PCR assay. TCRdb mirrors the immuneACCESS table, restricted to in-frame sequences. Some clones are absent from its copies; in checked studies, under half trace to an unresolved V gene, and the reason for the others is unknown. There are tens of thousands of clones in this sample, and none of them is a singleton. The ten most abundant clones make up approximately 0.8% of the sample. Sequencing used peripheral blood mononuclear cells. These receptor sequences come from a person aged 18 to 75 in good health.

The sample holds many counts of this clone. The CDR3 is cut off 3 residues early in the read; its end comes from the germline J gene. The V gene is TRBV13, the J gene TRBJ2-3; 12 positions agree with TRBD2. The CDR3 runs 20 residues. Germline V gene lookup returns CDR1 PRHDT and CDR2 FYEKMQ (reference sequence). V trimming: 5 bases; J trimming: 4 bases; junction bases outside the gene matches: 19. The covered CDR3 bases are TGTGCCAGCAGCCGCCGGACTAGCGGGACCCCCAGGCGGGGGCCAGATACG. Amino acid sequence: CASSRRTSGTPRRGPDT. From start to end, the CDR3 is CASSRRTSGTPRRGPDTQYF.

In this sample, this clone turned up many times. The read is 3 residues too short to cover the CDR3 end, so that end is filled in from the germline J gene. The chain recombines TRBV5-6 with TRBJ2-1, with D maybe TRBD1 (5 bases). The CDR3 length is 14 residues. Between the trimmed V and J ends, which lost 4 bases and 2 bases, there was a span of 10 bases. Germline CDR1 SGHDT, CDR2 YYEEEE. CDR3 DNA, as far as it was read: TGTGCCAGCAGCCCGGCGACAGCCTACAATGAG. It translates to CASSPATAYNE. In full, the CDR3 reads CASSPATAYNEQFF.

In its sample, this clone was seen many times. The read terminates 3 residues before the CDR3 end, so the remaining end is supplied by the germline J gene. The chain combines TRBV5-5 with TRBJ1-5; D might be TRBD1 (6 bases). The germline V gene has CDR1 SGHKS and CDR2 YYEKEE (reference sequence). Trimming removed 4 bases at V and 3 bases at J, with 14 bases between. The CDR3 sequence is 15 residues long. The DNA read from the CDR3 is TGTGCCAGCAGCCCGGACAGTTACCCCAATCAGCCC. Protein: CASSPDSYPNQP. The entire CDR3 protein reads CASSPDSYPNQPQHF. The variable domain in full, with the rest retrieved from reference TRBV5-5 and TRBJ1-5, is DAGVTQSPTHLIKTRGQQVTLRCSPISGHKSVSWYQQVLGQGPQFIFQYYEKEERGRGNFPDRFSARQFPNYSSELNVNALLLGDSALYLCASSPDSYPNQPQHFGDGTRLSIL.

Many counts were recorded for this clone. The read falls 3 residues short of the CDR3 end, and the missing part is taken from the germline J gene. V is TRBV19 and J is TRBJ2-3, with 10 bases identical to TRBD2. Germline V gene sequence: CDR1 LNHDA, CDR2 SQIVND (reference sequence). CDR3 length: 15 amino acids. After removal of 4 bases from V and 4 bases from J, the junction contained 5 bases not matched to a gene. CDR3 DNA, as far as it was read: TGTGCCAGTAGTACGTCTAGCGGGAGTCCAGATACG. It is translated as CASSTSSGSPDT. The complete CDR3 reads CASSTSSGSPDTQYF.

The sample holds many counts of this clone. With the read ending 3 residues before the CDR3 end, the germline J gene is used to fill in that end. The chain employs TRBV20-1 and TRBJ2-1, with D maybe TRBD2 (7 bases). Between the trimmed V and J ends, which lost 4 bases and 0 bases, there was a span of 22 bases. Germline CDR1 and CDR2: DFQATT and SNEGSKA (reference sequence). This CDR3 has 18 amino acids. The chain's CDR3 is CSAITRGADSSSYNEQFF. Partial CDR3 DNA: TGCAGTGCTATAACCCGGGGGGCGGACTCGAGCTCCTACAATGAG.

This clone was recorded many times. A junction end diverges from the germline sequence, so it may reflect a read error. The read stops 3 residues short of the end of the CDR3; the missing end is completed from the germline J gene. The chain joins TRBV7-7 to TRBJ2-5, with 10 nucleotides matching TRBD2. CDR3 length equals 15 residues. Per germline, CDR1 SSHAT and CDR2 FNYEAQ (reference sequence). The part of the CDR3 DNA that was read is TGTGCTAGCAGCTCTACGAGCGGGAGGGCCGAGACC. Amino acids: CASSSTSGRAET. The entire CDR3 sequence reads CASSSTSGRAETQYF.

As for this clone: From the germline J gene comes the end of the CDR3, since the read stops 3 residues before it. The chain combines TRBV18 with TRBJ2-7; 7 nucleotides align to TRBD2. V trimming: 2 bases; J trimming: 1 base; junction bases outside the gene matches: 5. This CDR3 has 15 residues. Germline V CDR1 and CDR2: KGHSH, LQKENI. The CDR3 loop is CASSPGGSGSYEQYF. Incomplete CDR3 DNA: TGTGCCAGCTCACCAGGCGGGAGCGGGTCCTACGAG.

At least ten counts were recorded for this clone. Coverage ceases 3 residues before the CDR3 finishes, and the germline J gene fills in the end. V gene TRBV28 combines with J gene TRBJ2-7; D gene ambiguous. Trimming removed 10 bases from V and 3 bases from J, with 13 bases in between. Germline V gene data show CDR1 as MDHEN and CDR2 as SYDVKM. This CDR3 is built from 12 residues. This chain's CDR3 is CATQATRYEQYF. CDR3 DNA, as far as it was read: TGTGCCACCCAGGCAACGCGCTACGAG.

This clone has at least ten counts. The read falls 3 residues short of the CDR3 end, and the missing part is taken from the germline J gene. The V and J genes are TRBV18 and TRBJ2-4, with TRBD2 matching over 10 bases. J lost 0 bases, V lost 3 bases, and 11 bases had no gene match. Germline CDR1 KGHSH, CDR2 LQKENI. The CDR3 loop spans 19 amino acids. The CDR3 bases that were read are TGTGCCAGCTCACCTCGGGATAGCGGGGGGACCCTAGCCAAAAACATT. It codes for CASSPRDSGGTLAKNI. In full, the CDR3 reads CASSPRDSGGTLAKNIQYF.

This clone has ten or more counts. The read ends 3 residues shy of where the CDR3 ends; the end is completed using the germline J gene. The chain couples TRBV20-1 to TRBJ2-1, with TRBD2 matching over 10 bases. V gave up 0 bases and J gave up 4 bases; unmatched junction bases: 9. Germline V lookup: CDR1 DFQATT, CDR2 SNEGSKA (reference sequence). The CDR3 covers 17 residues. CDR3 residues: CSARDFLAGAKYNEQFF. CDR3 bases read: TGCAGTGCTAGAGATTTCCTAGCGGGAGCGAAATACAATGAG.

Ten or more counts support this clone. The read halts 3 residues ahead of the CDR3 end, with the missing end drawn from the germline J gene. The chain couples TRBV20-1 to TRBJ2-2, with 9 bases matching TRBD2. From germline, CDR1 is DFQATT and CDR2 SNEGSKA (reference sequence). V dropped 3 bases and J dropped 4; count of bases not matched to a gene: 6. CDR3 length: 15 residues. The CDR3 is CSARRLAESTGELFF. CDR3 DNA, as far as it was read: TGCAGTGCTAGGCGACTAGCGGAGAGCACCGGGGAG.

Ten or more counts support this clone. The missing CDR3 end, 3 residues past where the read stops, is filled in from the germline J gene. The rearrangement joins TRBV14 to TRBJ1-2, with a weak D call TRBD1 (5 bases). The CDR3 covers 15 residues. Germline-derived CDR1 and CDR2 are SGHDN and FVKESK. Partial CDR3 DNA: TGTGCCAGCAGCCAAGACCCAAGGACCCACAGGGGC. Its translation: CASSQDPRTHRG. The CDR3, in full, reads CASSQDPRTHRGYTF.

The sample holds many counts of this clone. Read coverage stops 3 residues before the CDR3 terminus; the germline J gene supplies the remainder. The gene calls are TRBV7-2 and TRBJ1-2; possible D gene TRBD1, 6 bases. The germline gives CDR1 SGHTA, CDR2 FQGNSA. The germline V and J ends were trimmed by 5 bases and 5 bases, with 15 bases remaining between them. The CDR3 spans 14 residues. CDR3 amino acids: CASSGRTARYGYTF. The CDR3 bases that were read are TGTGCCAGCAGCGGCAGGACAGCAAGATATGGC.

This clone was seen repeatedly, ten times or more. CDR3 bases read: TGTGCCAGCAGCGTTGATACAACCGGGACAATCAAAGAGACC. As protein: CASSVDTTGTIKET. The whole CDR3 protein is CASSVDTTGTIKETQYF. V and J are TRBV9 and TRBJ2-5, with D perhaps matching TRBD1 (6 bases). The missing CDR3 end, 3 residues past where the read stops, is filled in from the germline J gene. V was pared by 2 bases and J by 3 bases, with 20 bases between. Germline values: CDR1 SGDLS, CDR2 YYNGEE. The CDR3 totals 17 residues.

In this sample, this clone turned up many times. The DNA ends 3 residues before the CDR3 does, and the rest of the CDR3 is filled in from the germline J gene. V is TRBV30 and J is TRBJ2-4, with TRBD2 as a possible D gene (5 bases). V was clipped by 8 bases and J by 6 bases, with 14 bases between them. The CDR3 extends over 12 amino acids. The germline V gene has CDR1 GTSNPN and CDR2 SVGIG (reference sequence). CDR3 in amino acids: CASIGLGNIQYF. The CDR3 DNA, read in part, is TGTGCCAGCATCGGACTCGGAAACATT. The full variable domain, in which reference TRBV30 and TRBJ2-4 provide the parts outside the CDR3, is SQTIHQWPATLVQPVGSPLSLECTVEGTSNPNLYWYRQAAGRGLQLLFYSVGIGQISSEVPQNLSASRPQDRQFILSSKKLLLSDSGFYLCASIGLGNIQYFGAGTRLSVL.

There are many counts of this clone. The sequenced part of the CDR3 DNA is TGCAGTGCTGCCCCGGGACAGGGACATAAGAACACTGAA. Amino acid sequence: CSAAPGQGHKNTE. The whole CDR3 protein reads CSAAPGQGHKNTEAFF. This chain uses TRBV20-1 with TRBJ1-1; TRBD1 matches 9 bases. The read comes to an end 3 residues before the CDR3 does, leaving the germline J gene to fill in the end. J lost 1 base, V lost 5 bases, and 11 bases had no gene match. CDR1 DFQATT and CDR2 SNEGSKA come from the germline V gene (reference sequence). The CDR3 totals 16 residues.

Ten or more counts support this clone. The read terminates 3 residues before the CDR3 end, so the remaining end is supplied by the germline J gene. The chain joins TRBV28 to TRBJ1-4; weak D call: TRBD1 (5 bases). The CDR3 is made up of 14 amino acids. Trimming took off 2 bases at V and 5 bases at J, with 9 bases between the two ends. The germline V gene has CDR1 MDHEN and CDR2 SYDVKM. This chain's CDR3 is CASSLRGHNEKLFF. The DNA read from the CDR3 is TGTGCCAGCAGTTTAAGGGGTCACAATGAAAAA.

This clone was seen at least ten times. The read halts 3 residues ahead of the CDR3 end, with the missing end drawn from the germline J gene. This chain joins TRBV20-1 and TRBJ2-1; a possible D gene is TRBD2 (6 bases). This CDR3 is 13 amino acids long. V gave up 6 bases and J gave up 2 bases, with 11 bases separating them. The V gene's germline CDR1 is DFQATT and CDR2 SNEGSKA (reference sequence). CDR3 DNA (partial): TGCAGTGCCGCGGGACTCACCTACAATGAG. Translation gives CSAAGLTYNE. In full, the CDR3 is CSAAGLTYNEQFF.

This clone was observed many times. The read ends 3 residues early relative to the CDR3; the germline J gene fills the gap. The rearrangement links TRBV5-1 to TRBJ2-1; TRBD2 matches 13 bases. The CDR3 length is 19 residues. Germline assignment: CDR1 SGHRS and CDR2 YFSETQ. J gave up 2 bases and V 4 bases, and 12 bases lay outside the gene matches. The CDR3 sequence: CASSTRGLAGWSAYNEQFF. Incomplete CDR3 DNA: TGCGCCAGCAGCACCCGGGGACTAGCGGGATGGAGCGCCTACAATGAG. The variable domain in full, with the rest retrieved from reference TRBV5-1 and TRBJ2-1, is KAGVTQTPRYLIKTRGQQVTLSCSPISGHRSVSWYQQTPGQGLQFLFEYFSETQRNKGNFPGRFSGRQFSNSRSEMNVSTLELGDSALYLCASSTRGLAGWSAYNEQFFGPGTRLTVL.

The table lists this clone with many counts. The sequenced fragment ends 3 residues before the CDR3 boundary, so the rest is inferred from the germline J gene. V gene TRBV10-3 combines with J gene TRBJ1-5; maybe TRBD1 (5 bases). Germline CDR1 is ENHRY and CDR2 is SYGVKD. V gave up 2 bases and J gave up 3 bases, with 14 bases separating them. CDR3 length: 16 amino acids. The covered CDR3 bases are TGTGCCATCAGTGAGGGAACGGCAGGGTTCAATCAGCCC. Its translation is CAISEGTAGFNQP. The whole CDR3 is CAISEGTAGFNQPQHF.

This clone showed up many times. The sequenced fragment ends 3 residues before the CDR3 boundary, so the rest is inferred from the germline J gene. This chain connects TRBV20-1 to TRBJ1-5; perhaps TRBD1 as D (5 bases). Germline values: CDR1 DFQATT, CDR2 SNEGSKA (reference sequence). V was pared by 6 bases and J by 4 bases, with 16 bases between. CDR3 length equals 14 residues. CDR3 amino acids: CSARTTEGNQPQHF. CDR3 DNA, as far as it was read: TGCAGTGCAAGGACCACAGAGGGGAATCAGCCC.

Many counts were recorded for this clone. The CDR3 is cut off 3 residues early in the read; its end comes from the germline J gene. The chain joins TRBV7-2 to TRBJ1-2, with 9 bases identical to TRBD1. CDR3 length: 12 residues. Germline CDR1 and CDR2: SGHTA and FQGNSA. CDR3 bases read: TGTGCCACGGGACAGGGATCTACAGGC. Residues: CATGQGSTG. The full-length CDR3 reads as CATGQGSTGYTF.

This clone was recorded many times. The read comes to an end 3 residues before the CDR3 does, leaving the germline J gene to fill in the end. The V call is TRBV30, the J call TRBJ1-1; the match to TRBD1 covers 7 bases. The ends lost 2 bases at V and 5 bases at J; junction bases unmatched: 8. CDR1 is GTSNPN, CDR2 SVGIG, per germline (reference sequence). There are 14 residues in the CDR3. The CDR3 DNA, read in part, is TGTGCCTGGAGTCACAGGGGATTAGCAACTGAA. This encodes CAWSHRGLATE. The entire CDR3 protein is CAWSHRGLATEAFF. Combining the CDR3 with reference TRBV30 and TRBJ1-1 gives the whole variable domain SQTIHQWPATLVQPVGSPLSLECTVEGTSNPNLYWYRQAAGRGLQLLFYSVGIGQISSEVPQNLSASRPQDRQFILSSKKLLLSDSGFYLCAWSHRGLATEAFFGQGTRLTVV.

This clone was seen repeatedly, ten times or more. The CDR3 sequence is CASSSGLAYYEQYF. Incomplete CDR3 DNA: TGTGCCAGCAGCTCGGGACTAGCGTACTACGAG. The V and J genes are TRBV7-9 and TRBJ2-7; 10 bases map to TRBD2. The CDR3 extends 3 residues past the end of the read, so its final part is completed from the germline J gene. The V segment lost 4 bases and the J segment 3 bases; nucleotides outside the gene matches: 3. Germline CDR1 is SEHNR and CDR2 is FQNEAQ (reference sequence). The CDR3 covers 14 residues.

This clone has a count of ten or more. The read ends 3 residues before the CDR3 terminus; that terminus is restored from the germline J gene. The chain recombines TRBV29-1 with TRBJ2-2; TRBD2 aligns across 8 bases. Germline values: CDR1 SQVTM, CDR2 ANQGSEA. The CDR3 loop spans 15 amino acids. The J segment lost 5 bases and the V segment lost 5 bases, leaving 10 bases of the junction unmatched. Here the CDR3 reads CSVQSGGVGTGELFF. The covered CDR3 bases are TGCAGCGTTCAATCGGGAGGGGTAGGGACCGGGGAG.

This clone was detected ten times or more. The read stops 3 residues short of the end of the CDR3; the missing end is completed from the germline J gene. The chain recombines TRBV19 with TRBJ2-7; TRBD1 aligns across 7 bases. The CDR3 is 14 residues long. Germline lookup yields CDR1 LNHDA and CDR2 SQIVND (reference sequence). The trim removed 7 bases at V and 4 bases at J, leaving 10 bases unmatched. CDR3 DNA (partial): TGTGCCAGTACTGAGGGGGCAGGGGGATACGAG. Translation: CASTEGAGGYE. The CDR3 reads in full as CASTEGAGGYEQYF.